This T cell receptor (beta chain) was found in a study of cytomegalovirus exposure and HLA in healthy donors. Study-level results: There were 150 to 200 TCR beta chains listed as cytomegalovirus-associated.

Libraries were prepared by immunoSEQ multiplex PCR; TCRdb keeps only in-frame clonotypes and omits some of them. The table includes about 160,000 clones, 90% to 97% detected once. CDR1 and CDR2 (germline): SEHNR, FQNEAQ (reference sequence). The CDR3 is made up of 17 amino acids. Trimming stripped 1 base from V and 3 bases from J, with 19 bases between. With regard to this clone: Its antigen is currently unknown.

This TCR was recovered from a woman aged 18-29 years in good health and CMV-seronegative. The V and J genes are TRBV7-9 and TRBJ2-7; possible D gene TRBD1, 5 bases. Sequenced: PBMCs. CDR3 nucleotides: TGTGCCAGCAGCTTAGAGGCAACAGGAATGTGGAACTACGAGCAGTACTTC. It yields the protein CASSLEATGMWNYEQYF.